The next 2 T cell receptor beta chains were all read from a single sample in a study of blood T cell repertoires in COVID-19. The assay was immunoSEQ multiplex PCR, and TCRdb's table has in-frame clones only and misses some. Of 250,000 or so clones detected, approximately 90% appear once; the ten largest clones hold roughly 2.9%. Sequencing was done on a sample of PBMCs or T cells enriched from blood (not recorded which). The receptors here all came from a man between 40 and 49 years old who had been exposed to COVID-19.

The chain links TRBV7-9 to TRBJ1-3; no reliable D call. There are 15 residues in the CDR3. V was cut by 1 base and J by 4 bases, with 11 bases left in between. Germline CDR1 is SEHNR and CDR2 is FQNEAQ (reference sequence). CDR3 nucleotides: TGTGCCAGCAGCTTAGGGTCCCAACTCGGAAACACCATATATTTT. Translating gives CASSLGSQLGNTIYF.

The chain links TRBV6-1 to TRBJ2-1; no reliable D call. With 3 bases removed from V and 0 bases from J, the gap between germline ends came to 9 bases. CDR1 is MNHNS, CDR2 SASEGT, per germline. The CDR3 loop spans 15 amino acids. CDR3 residues: CASSEGRSSYNEQFF. CDR3 bases: TGTGCCAGCAGTGAGGGCCGGTCCTCCTACAATGAGCAGTTCTTC.